This entry lists 5 T cell receptor beta chains sequenced from one sample in a study of T cells in Graves' hyperthyroidism and ophthalmopathy (dated by TCRdb to between 2018 and 2020). Libraries were prepared through multiplex PCR. Sequencing was performed on an Illumina HiSeq 2000. TCR beta CDR3 regions were amplified from RNA transcripts. For the first round of RT-PCR on the TCR CDR3, the HTBI primer set was used together with the Qiagen OneStep RT-PCR kit. TCRdb took the public reads, trimmed them with fastp at Q25, ran MiXCR for clone calling and kept in-frame beta chains. For every CDR3 protein sequence, its rows merge into one entry that carries the most common genes and DNA. The sample data list approximately 590,000 distinct CDR3 sequences, and approximately 44% of these were observed just once. In total, the top ten clones hold just over 8% of the sample. Sequenced material: peripheral blood or thyroid tissue (not recorded which). These TCRs come from a woman in her late teens or twenties with Graves' hyperthyroidism. Donor details come from another sample of the same person, matched by shared clones.

The sample holds a few counts of this clonotype. This rearrangement joins TRBV5-5 to TRBJ1-2, with 9 bases that match TRBD1. This CDR3 comprises 14 residues. V was pared by 4 bases and J by 4 bases, with 5 bases of the junction left unmatched. The germline V gene encodes CDR1 SGHKS and CDR2 YYEKEE (reference sequence). CDR3 nucleotides: TGTGCCAGCAGCACAACAGGGGGCTCCTATGGCTACACCTTC. Translating gives CASSTTGGSYGYTF.

This clonotype was picked up a small number of times. The rearrangement links TRBV7-9 to TRBJ1-4, with D unclear. CDR3 length equals 15 residues. Germline CDR1 is SEHNR and CDR2 is FQNEAQ (reference sequence). Trimming removed 1 base at V and 4 bases at J, with 10 bases between. CDR3 sequence (DNA): TGTGCCAGCAGCTTAGTCGGGCAGCTTAATGAAAAACTGTTTTTT. Residues: CASSLVGQLNEKLFF.

The V and J genes are TRBV25-1 and TRBJ2-7; maybe TRBD2 (6 bases). V gave up 5 bases and J gave up 2 bases, with 13 bases separating them. Germline CDR1 and CDR2: MGHDK and SYGVNS. The CDR3 runs 14 residues. CDR3 nucleotide sequence: TGTGCCAGCAGTTATCGGGAGTCCCCCTACGAGCAGTACTTC. Translating gives CASSYRESPYEQYF.

The chain is built from TRBV10-3 and TRBJ1-6; weak D call: TRBD1 (5 bases). Trimming removed 10 bases at V and 7 bases at J, with 14 bases between. In germline, CDR1 is ENHRY, CDR2 SYGVKD. The CDR3 sequence is 13 residues long. CDR3 in amino acids: CATHPGTNSPLHF. The CDR3 DNA reads as TGTGCCACCCACCCCGGGACGAATTCACCCCTCCACTTT.

This clonotype has more than one count but fewer than ten. The chain is built from TRBV5-8 and TRBJ2-5, with a weak D call TRBD2 (5 bases). Germline loops: CDR1 SGHTS, CDR2 YDEGEE. The V gene lost 0 bases and the J gene lost 5 bases, with 14 bases spanning the gap. The CDR3 runs to 15 residues. The CDR3 DNA sequence: TGTGCCAGCAGCTTGGGGGGAGCTTATCTGGAGACCCAGTACTTC. Its protein is CASSLGGAYLETQYF.